The next 14 T cell receptor beta chains were all read from a single sample in a study of blood T cell repertoires in COVID-19. Sequencing used immunoSEQ multiplex PCR; TCRdb keeps in-frame clones, though not all of them. The sample has 150,000 to 200,000 clones; approximately 83% are singletons. Material: PBMCs or T cells enriched from blood (not recorded which). These TCRs come from a man in his 70s who had been exposed to COVID-19.

For the CDR3, the DNA is TGTGCCAGCACGATCAAAGGGACTCACGGAGAACTGTTTTTT. Translating it yields CASTIKGTHGELFF. This chain links TRBV2 with TRBJ1-4; possibly TRBD1 for D (5 bases). The CDR3 covers 14 residues. The germline V gene has CDR1 SNHLY and CDR2 FYNNEI. Trimming shortened V by 7 bases and J by 12 bases, and 21 bases separated the two germline ends.

V gene TRBV10-1 combines with J gene TRBJ2-3, with TRBD1 matching 9 bases. This CDR3 has 16 residues. Losses at the gene ends were 0 bases for V and 3 bases for J; bases not matched to a gene: 4. The germline gives CDR1 WNHNN, CDR2 SYGVQD (reference sequence). CDR3 DNA sequence: TGCGCCAGCAGTGAGTCGGGGACAGGGCTAACAGATACGCAGTATTTT. This gives the protein CASSESGTGLTDTQYF.

The chain recombines TRBV27 with TRBJ2-7; maybe TRBD1 (6 bases). The CDR3 length is 15 residues. Trimming took off 5 bases at V and 1 base at J, with 15 bases between the two ends. Germline V CDR1 and CDR2: MNHEY, SMNVEV (reference sequence). The CDR3 bases are TGTGCCAGCAGTGTGACAGGACCCGCTTCCTACGAGCAGTACTTC. Its translation: CASSVTGPASYEQYF.

The chain has TRBV3-1 (or the pseudogene TRBV3-2) and TRBJ1-5; 7 bases fit TRBD1. This CDR3 region has 18 residues. Germline V gene lookup returns CDR1 LGHDT and CDR2 YNNKEL (reference sequence). The V segment lost 4 bases and the J segment 2 bases; nucleotides outside the gene matches: 14. The CDR3 DNA follows: TGTGCCAGCAGCCTAACGCAGGGGGGATTTACTGGCAATCAGCCCCAGCATTTT. It specifies CASSLTQGGFTGNQPQHF.

This chain links TRBV14 with TRBJ1-4, with D maybe TRBD1 (5 bases). CDR1 is SGHDN, CDR2 FVKESK, per germline. The CDR3 extends over 16 amino acids. Trimming shortened V by 2 bases and J by 5 bases, and 15 bases separated the two germline ends. CDR3 nucleotides: TGTGCCAGCAGCCAATTGGGGCCTCGCCCGAATGAAAAACTGTTTTTT. It yields the protein CASSQLGPRPNEKLFF.

The CDR3 coding sequence is TGCGCCAGCAGCTTGGGGACAAGGCCGTCGATTGAGCAGTTCTTC. This translates into CASSLGTRPSIEQFF. V gene TRBV5-1 combines with J gene TRBJ2-1; D is possibly TRBD1 (5 bases). Germline CDR1 SGHRS, CDR2 YFSETQ. The CDR3 runs 15 residues. The V and J ends lost 0 bases and 9 bases respectively, with 16 bases between them.

The rearrangement joins TRBV30 to TRBJ2-6; 8 positions agree with TRBD1. This CDR3 has 16 residues. Unmatched junction bases numbered 10, after V lost 5 bases and J lost 4 bases. Germline V gene data show CDR1 as GTSNPN and CDR2 as SVGIG (reference sequence). The DNA of the CDR3 is TGTGCCTGGGCCGGGACAGGTTCTTCCGGGGCCAACGTCCTGACTTTC. Translating it yields CAWAGTGSSGANVLTF.

This chain connects TRBV2 to TRBJ1-2; 8 nucleotides align to TRBD1. With V trimmed by 2 bases and J by 12 bases, 14 bases remained unmatched. The CDR3 covers 15 residues. In germline, CDR1 is SNHLY, CDR2 FYNNEI. In DNA form, the CDR3 reads TGTGCCAGCAGTGAAAAGGTGGAGGCAGGGGGCTTGGACACCTTC. This sequence encodes CASSEKVEAGGLDTF.

The chain uses TRBV5-4 and TRBJ1-1; D not certain. V was pared by 0 bases and J by 8 bases, with 5 bases between. There are 11 residues in the CDR3. Germline assignment: CDR1 SGHNT and CDR2 YYREEE (reference sequence). CDR3 nucleotide sequence: TGTGCCAGCAGCTTGGGAGGGGAAGCTTTCTTT. Its translation is CASSLGGEAFF.

The chain combines TRBV12-3 or TRBV12-4 with TRBJ2-1; no reliable D call. Trimming cost V 7 bases and J 7 bases, with 11 bases left between them. This CDR3 has 12 amino acids. The CDR3 is CASKHTVNEQFF. The CDR3 nucleotides are TGTGCCAGCAAACACACAGTAAATGAGCAGTTCTTC.

This clone was recorded a few times. The genes are TRBV6-5 and TRBJ2-7, with D perhaps TRBD2 (6 bases). Germline-derived CDR1 and CDR2 are MNHEY and SVGAGI. There are 15 residues in the CDR3. With 4 bases removed from V and 0 bases from J, the gap between germline ends came to 13 bases. CDR3 nucleotides: TGTGCCAGCAGTTTCGGGACTCAGAGCTCCTACGAGCAGTACTTC. Amino acid sequence: CASSFGTQSSYEQYF.

This clone was found once. This sequence joins TRBV5-4 and TRBJ2-1, with 13 positions matching TRBD2. With 0 bases clipped from V and 1 base from J, the junction kept 4 bases outside the gene matches. From germline, CDR1 is SGHNT and CDR2 YYREEE (reference sequence). The CDR3 length is 18 residues. The CDR3 spells CASSLGGLAGRSYNEQFF. The CDR3 DNA follows: TGTGCCAGCAGCTTGGGGGGACTAGCGGGGAGATCCTACAATGAGCAGTTCTTC. Complete variable domain (other parts from reference TRBV5-4 and TRBJ2-1): ETGVTQSPTHLIKTRGQQVTLRCSSQSGHNTVSWYQQALGQGPQFIFQYYREEENGRGNFPPRFSGLQFPNYSSELNVNALELDDSALYLCASSLGGLAGRSYNEQFFGPGTRLTVL.

The gene calls are TRBV30 and TRBJ1-2; tentative D call: TRBD1 (5 bases). The CDR3 sequence is 12 residues long. In germline, CDR1 is GTSNPN, CDR2 SVGIG (reference sequence). V lost 2 bases and J 8 bases, leaving 12 bases between the germline ends. CDR3 coding DNA: TGTGCCTGGAGTTTGGGGGGGAACGGCTACACCTTC. Residues: CAWSLGGNGYTF.

This chain links TRBV12-3 or TRBV12-4 with TRBJ2-3, with D possibly matching TRBD2 (6 bases). This CDR3 spans 12 amino acids. CDR3 sequence reads: CGCRFRRGQVYF. In DNA form, the CDR3 reads TGTGGTTGTAGATTTCGGAGGGGCCAAGTCTATTTT.